This T cell receptor (beta chain) was identified during a study of T cell responses to AZD1222 COVID-19 vaccine. Study information: Pooled in the analysis were second doses at about 4 or about 12 weeks.

The CDR3 sequence is 12 residues long. Per the germline V gene, CDR1 is LGHNA and CDR2 is YNFKEQ. V was pared by 3 bases and J by 0 bases, with 2 bases between. Concerning this clone itself: Its antigen is unknown. The same CDR3 is also encoded by other DNA sequences in this sample.

Sequencing was performed with immunoSEQ multiplex PCR; in TCRdb, only in-frame clones are kept and a portion is missing. The table records under 200,000 clones, under 95% of them present only once. Regarding the study as a whole: Researchers took repertoire samples only after the peak T cell response had come. Mapped onto spike, vaccine-associated CD4 TCRs spanned it and were dominant at 160-218 and 743-854. Just 5 to 7 people given AZD1222 tested seropositive at baseline.

This rearrangement joins TRBV4-2 to TRBJ1-2; D gene ambiguous. The TCR originated in an adult in good health. This material consisted of peripheral blood, taken on day 0 of AZD1222 vaccination. In DNA form, the CDR3 reads TGTGCCAGCAGCCAGTCTAACTATGGCTACACCTTC. This encodes CASSQSNYGYTF.